Described below is a single T cell receptor (beta chain) sequence and its context. CDR3 length: 15 residues. Trimming at V came to 2 bases and at J to 7 bases, leaving 6 bases not matched to a gene. Germline V CDR1 and CDR2: SNHLY, FYNNEI. The assay was immunoSEQ multiplex PCR, and TCRdb's table has in-frame clones only and misses some. The sample contains 65,000 to 95,000 clones, more than 85% of which appear only once. These data belong to a study of OX40 agonist ivuxolimab in advanced cancers. The V call is TRBV2, the J call TRBJ2-1; 9 bases fit TRBD1. The origin of this receptor is an adult with an advanced solid tumor such as melanoma, head and neck, liver or kidney cancer. The sample here was CD4+ or CD8+ T cells sorted from blood, taken in a trial of the OX40 agonist ivuxolimab. Here the CDR3 reads CASSEQGTGQNEQFF. CDR3 nucleotide sequence: TGTGCCAGCAGTGAACAAGGGACAGGGCAAAATGAGCAGTTCTTC.